This T cell receptor (beta chain) was captured by sequencing in a study of PD-1 blockade in classical Hodgkin lymphoma. To note about this clone: The antigen is undetermined.

The CDR3 totals 15 residues. CDR1 LNHDA and CDR2 SQIVND come from the germline V gene (reference sequence). V lost 3 bases and J 3 bases, leaving 13 bases between the germline ends. The time point here: cycle 4 day 1 (C4D1), after less than 7 weeks of nivolumab. Every patient had relapsed following autologous stem cell transplantation, and cohorts differed in brentuximab vedotin exposure. TCRdb's copy holds only in-frame clones and misses some; the assay was immunoSEQ multiplex PCR. The table lists roughly 48,000 clones, approximately 86% of them singletons. Study conclusions and caveats: For complete responders, baseline diversity was comparable to that of newly diagnosed patients. Significantly greater TCR diversity emerged by C4D1 in CD4+ cells but not CD8+ cells.

The origin of this receptor is a human donor with classical Hodgkin lymphoma. The V gene is TRBV19, the J gene TRBJ2-3, with D perhaps matching TRBD1 (7 bases). The specimen was peripheral blood mononuclear cells (PBMCs), collected before the fourth cycle of nivolumab. In DNA form, the CDR3 reads TGTGCCAGTAGTATGGCTCAGGGGGGAACAGATACGCAGTATTTT. Its protein is CASSMAQGGTDTQYF.